One sample yielded the 8 T cell receptor beta chains listed below, sequenced in a study of blood T cell repertoires in COVID-19. Using immunoSEQ multiplex PCR, the repertoire was profiled, and TCRdb retains in-frame clones only, with some absent. The sample yields about 99,000 clones, roughly nine tenths seen once. The sequencing sample was made of peripheral blood. These receptors originate from a woman aged 60-70 years with acute or convalescent COVID-19.

This chain uses TRBV7-9 with TRBJ1-1; D unclear. Germline loops: CDR1 SEHNR, CDR2 FQNEAQ (reference sequence). V was pared by 1 base and J by 0 bases, with 3 bases between. The CDR3 loop spans 13 amino acids. CDR3 DNA: TGTGCCAGCAGCTTAGAGCTGAACACTGAAGCTTTCTTT. Translation gives CASSLELNTEAFF.

V gene TRBV24-1 combines with J gene TRBJ2-5, with no clear D. The CDR3 totals 11 residues. V was clipped by 5 bases and J by 5 bases, with 5 bases between them. Germline V gene sequence: CDR1 KGHDR, CDR2 SFDVKD. The CDR3 region is CATSAQETQYF. The CDR3 DNA is TGTGCCACCAGTGCTCAGGAGACCCAGTACTTC.

CDR3 loop: CASSSQGSNTEAFF. The CDR3 DNA reads as TGCGCCAGCAGCTCCCAGGGGTCGAACACTGAAGCTTTCTTT. The rearrangement uses TRBV5-1 and TRBJ1-1; a possible D gene is TRBD1 (6 bases). CDR1 and CDR2 from the germline V gene are SGHRS and YFSETQ. Trimming removed 3 bases at V and 1 base at J, with 10 bases between. This CDR3 is 14 amino acids long.

This clone has a single count. V usage is TRBV29-1 and J usage is TRBJ2-7; D is possibly TRBD1 (6 bases). The length of the CDR3 is 15 residues. The V end was cut by 3 bases, the J end by 4 bases, with 19 bases between. Germline assignment: CDR1 SQVTM and CDR2 ANQGSEA. The CDR3 DNA reads as TGCAGCGTTGAGGCATTCGGGACACCGGGATACGAGCAGTACTTC. Its translation is CSVEAFGTPGYEQYF.

The chain uses TRBV29-1 and TRBJ2-5; 8 bases are a match to TRBD2. The V gene's germline CDR1 is SQVTM and CDR2 ANQGSEA. This CDR3 has 12 amino acids. With V trimmed by 4 bases and J by 5 bases, 3 bases remained unmatched. CDR3 residues: CSVGSGMETQYF. CDR3 sequence (DNA): TGCAGCGTTGGTAGCGGGATGGAGACCCAGTACTTC.

V usage is TRBV5-1 and J usage is TRBJ2-2, with TRBD2 as a possible D gene (6 bases). The CDR3 is 15 amino acids. The V and J ends lost 4 bases and 4 bases respectively, with 14 bases between them. Germline assignment: CDR1 SGHRS and CDR2 YFSETQ. The CDR3 region is CASSLSVGSTGELFF. DNA for the CDR3: TGCGCCAGCAGCCTCTCGGTCGGGAGCACCGGGGAGCTGTTTTTT.

The chain joins TRBV5-1 to TRBJ1-1; 10 bases are a match to TRBD1. The V and J ends lost 1 base and 6 bases, in that order; junction bases with no gene match: 6. Germline CDR1 is SGHRS and CDR2 is YFSETQ. This CDR3 has 15 amino acids. CDR3 nucleotides: TGCGCCAGCAGCTTGAAAGGACAGGGGGGGTCTGAAGCTTTCTTT. It is translated as CASSLKGQGGSEAFF.

This chain links TRBV28 with TRBJ1-4; D uncertain. V lost 4 bases to trimming and J lost 4 bases, with 10 bases between them. The germline gives CDR1 MDHEN, CDR2 SYDVKM. There are 14 residues in the CDR3. DNA for the CDR3: TGTGCCAGCAGTTCTGCAGATTATAATGAAAAACTGTTTTTT. It encodes CASSSADYNEKLFF.